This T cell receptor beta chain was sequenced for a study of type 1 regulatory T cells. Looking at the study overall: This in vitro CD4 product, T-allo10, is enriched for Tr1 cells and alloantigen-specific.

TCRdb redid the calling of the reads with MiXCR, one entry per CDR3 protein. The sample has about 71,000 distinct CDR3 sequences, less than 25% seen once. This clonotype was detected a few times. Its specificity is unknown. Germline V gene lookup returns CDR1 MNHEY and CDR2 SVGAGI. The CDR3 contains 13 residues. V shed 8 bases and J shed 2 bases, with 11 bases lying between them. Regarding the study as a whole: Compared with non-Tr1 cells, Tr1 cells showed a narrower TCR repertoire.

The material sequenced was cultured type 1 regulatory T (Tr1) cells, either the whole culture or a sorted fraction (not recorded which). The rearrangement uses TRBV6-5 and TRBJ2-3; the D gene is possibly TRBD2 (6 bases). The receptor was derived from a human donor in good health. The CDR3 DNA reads TGTGCCAGCCGGAGGGCCTACACAGATACGCAGTATTTT. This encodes CASRRAYTDTQYF.